The 26 T cell receptor beta chains below come from one sample, sequenced in a study of cytomegalovirus exposure and HLA in healthy donors. The PCR made use of 60 Vbeta and 13 Jbeta primers. The data were produced by immunoSEQ multiplex PCR, yet TCRdb's version contains in-frame clones alone and is incomplete. Counted here are around 120,000 clones, approximately 76% occurring once; the ten biggest clones make up around 30%. The sequencing input was PBMCs. These receptors came from a man aged 55 to 69 in good health and CMV-seropositive.

The CDR3 is CASSPLAGVTNEQFF. The DNA of the CDR3 is TGTGCCAGCAGCCCGCTAGCGGGGGTTACCAATGAGCAGTTCTTC. J is TRBJ2-1 and V is TRBV7-6; TRBD2 aligns across 10 bases. J was trimmed by 6 bases and V by 5 bases; bases with no gene match: 7. The V gene's germline CDR1 is SGHVS and CDR2 FNYEAQ. The CDR3 runs to 15 residues.

The rearrangement uses TRBV30 and TRBJ2-3, with TRBD1 identical over 7 bases. The V and J ends lost 8 bases and 4 bases, in that order; junction bases with no gene match: 9. Germline CDR1 GTSNPN, CDR2 SVGIG (reference sequence). The CDR3 covers 13 residues. The CDR3 loop is CALGTAQADTQYF. Here the CDR3 DNA reads TGTGCCCTCGGGACAGCCCAGGCAGATACGCAGTATTTT. The full variable domain, its missing parts supplied by reference TRBV30 and TRBJ2-3, is SQTIHQWPATLVQPVGSPLSLECTVEGTSNPNLYWYRQAAGRGLQLLFYSVGIGQISSEVPQNLSASRPQDRQFILSSKKLLLSDSGFYLCALGTAQADTQYFGPGTRLTVL.

The sample holds one count of this clone. The V gene is TRBV7-2, the J gene TRBJ1-3, with D unresolved. V was pared by 5 bases and J by 0 bases, with 11 bases between. This CDR3 is 15 amino acids long. CDR1 and CDR2 from the germline V gene are SGHTA and FQGNSA. The CDR3 loop reads CASSVTAVSGNTIYF. CDR3 nucleotides: TGTGCCAGCAGCGTAACAGCAGTCTCTGGAAACACCATATATTTT. Variable domain in full (rest from reference TRBV7-2 and TRBJ1-3): GAGVSQSPSNKVTEKGKDVELRCDPISGHTALYWYRQSLGQGLEFLIYFQGNSAPDKSGLPSDRFSAERTGGSVSTLTIQRTQQEDSAVYLCASSVTAVSGNTIYFGEGSWLTVV.

The rearrangement uses TRBV15 and TRBJ1-1, with TRBD1 matching 8 bases. There are 13 residues in the CDR3. Germline V lookup: CDR1 LNHNV, CDR2 YYDKDF (reference sequence). Germline trimming cut 3 bases from V and 5 bases from J; bases unmatched to any gene: 2. The CDR3 DNA reads TGTGCCACCAGCAGGGACAGGGAGACTGAAGCTTTCTTT. As protein: CATSRDRETEAFF. Full variable domain (outside the CDR3, taken from reference TRBV15 and TRBJ1-1): DAMVIQNPRYQVTQFGKPVTLSCSQTLNHNVMYWYQQKSSQAPKLLFHYYDKDFNNEADTPDNFQSRRPNTSFCFLDIRSPGLGDTAMYLCATSRDRETEAFFGQGTRLTVV.

This rearrangement joins TRBV2 to TRBJ2-7; possible D gene TRBD2, 6 bases. Germline V gene sequence: CDR1 SNHLY, CDR2 FYNNEI. V shed 6 bases and J shed 2 bases, with 14 bases lying between them. The CDR3 covers 14 residues. The CDR3 reads CASRRRDLPYEQYF. The CDR3 DNA reads TGTGCCAGCAGGAGGAGGGACCTTCCCTACGAGCAGTACTTC.

V is TRBV11-2 and J is TRBJ2-7; D not certain. CDR3 length equals 13 residues. V lost 1 base to trimming and J lost 6 bases, with 10 bases between them. CDR1 and CDR2 from the germline V gene are SGHAT and FQNNGV. The CDR3 DNA sequence: TGTGCCAGCAGCTTAGCGGGTGCTTTCGAGCAGTACTTC. Protein: CASSLAGAFEQYF.

This clone was recorded a few times. The chain joins TRBV5-6 to TRBJ2-3; the D is unclear. This CDR3 has 12 residues. The germline V gene encodes CDR1 SGHDT and CDR2 YYEEEE. V lost 0 bases to trimming and J lost 4 bases, with 3 bases between them. This CDR3 reads CASSLAADTQYF. DNA for the CDR3: TGTGCCAGCAGCTTGGCCGCAGATACGCAGTATTTT.

CDR3 sequence (DNA): TGTGCCAGCAGCCGTCCGCAAGAGACCCAGTACTTC. Protein product: CASSRPQETQYF. V usage is TRBV7-9 and J usage is TRBJ2-5; D call uncertain. The germline V gene encodes CDR1 SEHNR and CDR2 FQNEAQ (reference sequence). V dropped 5 bases and J dropped 2 bases, with 6 bases sitting between them. The CDR3 extends over 12 amino acids.

V usage is TRBV28 and J usage is TRBJ1-1, with D unclear. Germline-derived CDR1 and CDR2 are MDHEN and SYDVKM. This CDR3 comprises 13 residues. The V end lost 7 bases, the J end lost 5 bases, and 14 bases lay between the germline ends. The CDR3 protein is CASTRTLRTEAFF. In DNA form, the CDR3 reads TGTGCCAGCACCCGAACCTTGAGAACTGAAGCTTTCTTT.

This clone was counted only a few times. CDR3 DNA: TGTGCCAGCAGCGTAATATCCGGGGAGCTGTTTTTT. This sequence encodes CASSVISGELFF. The gene calls are TRBV9 and TRBJ2-2; D is unclear. Germline V gives CDR1 SGDLS, CDR2 YYNGEE. This CDR3 region has 12 residues. Trimming cost V 1 base and J 6 bases, with 4 bases left between them. The full variable domain, completed using reference TRBV9 and TRBJ2-2, is DSGVTQTPKHLITATGQRVTLRCSPRSGDLSVYWYQQSLDQGLQFLIQYYNGEERAKGNILERFSAQQFPDLHSELNLSSLELGDSALYFCASSVISGELFFGEGSRLTVL.

This chain joins TRBV2 and TRBJ2-2; a weak D match, TRBD1 (5 bases). The CDR3 is 15 amino acids. Trimming removed 6 bases from V and 6 bases from J, with 17 bases in between. Germline CDR1 reads SNHLY; CDR2 reads FYNNEI. The CDR3 nucleotides read TGTGCCAGCAGGCCATATATCCTAGGGGCCGGGGAGCTGTTTTTT. Amino acid sequence: CASRPYILGAGELFF.

The genes are TRBV2 and TRBJ2-1, with D perhaps matching TRBD1 (6 bases). CDR3 length: 15 amino acids. Germline CDR1 SNHLY, CDR2 FYNNEI. Trimming stripped 3 bases from V and 6 bases from J, with 15 bases between. CDR3 coding DNA: TGTGCCAGCAGTGAGGGTACTGGGGACACCAATGAGCAGTTCTTC. Residues: CASSEGTGDTNEQFF.

The rearrangement uses TRBV14 and TRBJ2-5; D not certain. The tail of the sequence fits TRBJ2-7 better, so the J call may be wrong. The CDR3 is made up of 12 amino acids. Germline CDR1 is SGHDN and CDR2 is FVKESK. The CDR3 is CASSPRVYEQYF. The CDR3 coding sequence is TGTGCCAGCAGCCCGCGAGTCTACGAGCAGTACTTC.

The V gene is TRBV2, the J gene TRBJ1-6; 8 nucleotides agree with TRBD1. The CDR3 covers 14 residues. From germline, CDR1 is SNHLY and CDR2 FYNNEI. V lost 6 bases, J lost 8 bases, and 6 bases stayed unmatched. CDR3 DNA: TGTGCCAGCAGCGCCGCAGGGGGCTATTCACCCCTCCACTTT. Translating gives CASSAAGGYSPLHF. Using reference TRBV2 and TRBJ1-6 for the parts outside the CDR3, the full variable domain is EPEVTQTPSHQVTQMGQEVILRCVPISNHLYFYWYRQILGQKVEFLVSFYNNEISEKSEIFDDQFSVERPDGSNFTLKIRSTKLEDSAMYFCASSAAGGYSPLHFGNGTRLTVT.

This clone has just a few counts. The chain joins TRBV10-3 to TRBJ2-3, with 11 bases fitting TRBD2. Germline assignment: CDR1 ENHRY and CDR2 SYGVKD. This CDR3 spans 15 amino acids. V lost 6 bases to trimming and J lost 6 bases; unmatched junction nucleotides: 8. CDR3 amino acids: CAIRRTSGFPDTQYF. The CDR3 DNA sequence: TGTGCCATCAGGAGGACTAGCGGGTTCCCGGATACGCAGTATTTT.

There are a few counts of this clone. This rearrangement joins TRBV4-2 to TRBJ2-3; D is possibly TRBD2 (6 bases). Trimming took 3 bases from V and 5 from J, leaving 15 bases between them. CDR3 length: 15 amino acids. Germline V gene data show CDR1 as LGHNA and CDR2 as YNFKEQ. CDR3 bases: TGTGCCAGCAGCCACGGGACTCCCCTTAAAGATACGCAGTATTTT. It encodes CASSHGTPLKDTQYF.

This clone occurred once. The chain uses TRBV27 and TRBJ2-7; TRBD1 matches at 8 bases. V shed 6 bases and J 5 bases; nucleotides not matched to a gene: 9. This CDR3 is built from 14 residues. Germline assignment: CDR1 MNHEY and CDR2 SMNVEV (reference sequence). The CDR3 loop is CASRRDRGTHEQYF. CDR3 in DNA: TGTGCCAGCAGACGTGACAGGGGCACTCACGAGCAGTACTTC.

CDR3 DNA sequence: TGTGCCACCAGCAGAGGGGGGGAGCGCTATGGCTACACCTTC. Encoded protein: CATSRGGERYGYTF. The chain recombines TRBV15 with TRBJ1-2; TRBD1 might be the D (5 bases). The V and J ends lost 1 base and 4 bases respectively, with 10 bases between them. The germline V gene has CDR1 LNHNV and CDR2 YYDKDF (reference sequence). The CDR3 contains 14 residues.

This chain links TRBV7-9 with TRBJ1-3; TRBD1 agrees at 7 bases. J lost 2 bases, V lost 6 bases, and 4 bases had no gene match. Germline V CDR1 and CDR2: SEHNR, FQNEAQ (reference sequence). This CDR3 comprises 14 residues. The CDR3 bases are TGTGCCAGCAGTTACACAGGGGCTGGAAACACCATATATTTT. Protein: CASSYTGAGNTIYF.

The chain recombines TRBV7-9 with TRBJ1-1, with a possible D match to TRBD1 (5 bases). V was shortened by 4 bases and J by 0 bases, with 6 bases between the two germline ends. From germline, CDR1 is SEHNR and CDR2 FQNEAQ (reference sequence). This CDR3 spans 13 amino acids. CDR3 loop: CASSSQVNTEAFF. The CDR3 DNA reads as TGTGCCAGCAGCTCACAGGTGAACACTGAAGCTTTCTTT.

The rearrangement links TRBV7-3 to TRBJ2-1; TRBD2 is a possible D gene (6 bases). In germline, CDR1 is SGHTA, CDR2 FQGTGA. The V end lost 4 bases, the J end lost 10 bases, and 11 bases lay between the germline ends. There are 12 residues in the CDR3. DNA of the CDR3: TGTGCCAGCAGCTCCGGGACTCACGAGCAGTTCTTC. Encoded protein: CASSSGTHEQFF. The full variable domain, with the rest looked up from reference TRBV7-3 and TRBJ2-1, is GAGVSQTPSNKVTEKGKYVELRCDPISGHTALYWYRQSLGQGPEFLIYFQGTGAADDSGLPNDRFFAVRPEGSVSTLKIQRTERGDSAVYLCASSSGTHEQFFGPGTRLTVL.

The chain employs TRBV5-1 and TRBJ2-5; possibly TRBD2 for D (5 bases). The CDR3 runs 16 residues. With 2 bases removed from V and 5 bases from J, the gap between germline ends came to 19 bases. Looked up from germline, CDR1 is SGHRS and CDR2 is YFSETQ. The CDR3 DNA reads TGCGCCAGCAGCTTACGGTCGAGTTATGGGGAGGAGACCCAGTACTTC. Protein sequence: CASSLRSSYGEETQYF.

The chain links TRBV28 to TRBJ1-1, with a tentative D call TRBD1 (6 bases). The CDR3 sequence is 14 residues long. The germline gives CDR1 MDHEN, CDR2 SYDVKM. Trimming took 3 bases from V and 1 from J, leaving 9 bases between them. The CDR3 is CASSFLGQNTEAFF. The CDR3 region has the DNA TGTGCCAGCAGTTTTCTGGGACAGAACACTGAAGCTTTCTTT.

Comment on this clone: At one of its ends the junction is not consistent with the germline gene, which may arise from a read error. V usage is TRBV6-5 and J usage is TRBJ1-5; possible D gene TRBD1, 5 bases. Looked up from germline, CDR1 is MNHEY and CDR2 is SVGAGI. The CDR3 contains 13 residues. The CDR3 region is CVSSRAGHQPQHF. DNA for the CDR3: TGTGTCAGCAGCCGGGCGGGGCATCAGCCCCAGCATTTT.

The chain has TRBV11-2 and TRBJ2-5; 7 positions agree with TRBD1. With 5 bases clipped from V and 3 bases from J, the junction kept 12 bases outside the gene matches. Germline CDR1 SGHAT, CDR2 FQNNGV. The CDR3 covers 16 residues. The CDR3 DNA is TGTGCCAGCAGCGCGCAATATTCCCAGGGGGAAGAGACCCAGTACTTC. Its protein product is CASSAQYSQGEETQYF.

The CDR3 sequence: CATLIMANTEAFF. The CDR3 DNA follows: TGTGCCACCCTGATAATGGCGAACACTGAAGCTTTCTTT. V gene TRBV6-6 combines with J gene TRBJ1-1; D is undetermined. V dropped 10 bases and J dropped 1 base, with 13 bases sitting between them. This CDR3 has 13 amino acids. Germline V gene data show CDR1 as MNHNY and CDR2 as SVGAGI (reference sequence).